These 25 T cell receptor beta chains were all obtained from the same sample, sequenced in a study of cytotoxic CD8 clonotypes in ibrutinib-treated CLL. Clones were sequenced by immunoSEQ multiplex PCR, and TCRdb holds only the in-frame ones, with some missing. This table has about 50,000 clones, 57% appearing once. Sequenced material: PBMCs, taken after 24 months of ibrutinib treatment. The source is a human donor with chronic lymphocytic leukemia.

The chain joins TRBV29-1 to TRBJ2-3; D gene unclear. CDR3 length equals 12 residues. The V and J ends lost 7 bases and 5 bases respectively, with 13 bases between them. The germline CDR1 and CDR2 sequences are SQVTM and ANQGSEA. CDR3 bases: TGCAGCGGGTCCCGGGCCCAAGATACGCAGTATTTT. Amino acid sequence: CSGSRAQDTQYF.

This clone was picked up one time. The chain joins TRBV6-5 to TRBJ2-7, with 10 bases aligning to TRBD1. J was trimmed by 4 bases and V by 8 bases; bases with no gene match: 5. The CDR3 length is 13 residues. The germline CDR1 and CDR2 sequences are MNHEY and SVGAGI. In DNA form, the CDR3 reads TGTGCCAGCTTCAGGGGACAGGGGTACGAGCAGTACTTC. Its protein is CASFRGQGYEQYF.

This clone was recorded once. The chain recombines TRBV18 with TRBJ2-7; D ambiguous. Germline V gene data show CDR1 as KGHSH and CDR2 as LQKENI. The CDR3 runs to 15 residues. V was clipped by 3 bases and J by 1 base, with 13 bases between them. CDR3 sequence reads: CASSPSSDPSYEQYF. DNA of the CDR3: TGTGCCAGCTCACCGTCTTCGGACCCTTCCTACGAGCAGTACTTC.

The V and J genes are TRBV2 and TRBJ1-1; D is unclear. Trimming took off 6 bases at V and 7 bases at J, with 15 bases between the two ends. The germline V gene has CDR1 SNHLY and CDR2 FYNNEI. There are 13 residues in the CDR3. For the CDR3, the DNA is TGTGCCAGCAGGCCGGTTCCTAATAGTGAAGCTTTCTTT. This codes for CASRPVPNSEAFF. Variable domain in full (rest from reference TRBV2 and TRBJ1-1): EPEVTQTPSHQVTQMGQEVILRCVPISNHLYFYWYRQILGQKVEFLVSFYNNEISEKSEIFDDQFSVERPDGSNFTLKIRSTKLEDSAMYFCASRPVPNSEAFFGQGTRLTVV.

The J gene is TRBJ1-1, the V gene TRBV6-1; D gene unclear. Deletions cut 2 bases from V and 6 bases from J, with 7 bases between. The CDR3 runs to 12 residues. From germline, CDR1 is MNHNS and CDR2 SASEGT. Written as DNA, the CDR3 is TGTGCCAGCAGTGAATTGCAGGCTGAAGCTTTCTTT. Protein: CASSELQAEAFF.

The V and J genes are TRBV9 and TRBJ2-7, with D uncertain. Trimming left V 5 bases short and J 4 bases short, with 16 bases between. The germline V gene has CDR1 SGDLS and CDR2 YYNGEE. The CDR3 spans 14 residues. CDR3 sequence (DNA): TGTGCCAGCAGTCAAGGACGGATAGGTTACGAGCAGTACTTC. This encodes CASSQGRIGYEQYF.

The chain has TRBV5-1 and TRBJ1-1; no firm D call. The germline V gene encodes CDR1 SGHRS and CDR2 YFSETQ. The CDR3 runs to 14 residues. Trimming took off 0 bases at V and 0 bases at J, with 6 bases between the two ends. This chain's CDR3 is CASSLGDMNTEAFF. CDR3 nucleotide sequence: TGCGCCAGCAGCTTGGGAGATATGAACACTGAAGCTTTCTTT.

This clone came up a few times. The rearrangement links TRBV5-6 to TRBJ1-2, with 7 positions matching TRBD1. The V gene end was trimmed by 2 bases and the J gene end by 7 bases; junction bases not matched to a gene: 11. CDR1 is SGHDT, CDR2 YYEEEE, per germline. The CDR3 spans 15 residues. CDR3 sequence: CASSFATGFIVGYTF. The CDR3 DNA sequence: TGTGCCAGCAGCTTCGCGACAGGGTTTATCGTTGGCTACACCTTC. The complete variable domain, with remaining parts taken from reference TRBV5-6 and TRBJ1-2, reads DAGVTQSPTHLIKTRGQQVTLRCSPKSGHDTVSWYQQALGQGPQFIFQYYEEEERQRGNFPDRFSGHQFPNYSSELNVNALLLGDSALYLCASSFATGFIVGYTFGSGTRLTVV.

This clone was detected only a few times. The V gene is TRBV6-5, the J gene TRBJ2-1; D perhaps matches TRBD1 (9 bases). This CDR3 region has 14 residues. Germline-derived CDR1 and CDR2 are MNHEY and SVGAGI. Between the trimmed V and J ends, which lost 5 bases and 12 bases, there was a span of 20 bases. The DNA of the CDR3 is TGTGCCAGCAGTAGAACGGGGGGGACAGGGTGGCAGTTCTTC. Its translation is CASSRTGGTGWQFF.

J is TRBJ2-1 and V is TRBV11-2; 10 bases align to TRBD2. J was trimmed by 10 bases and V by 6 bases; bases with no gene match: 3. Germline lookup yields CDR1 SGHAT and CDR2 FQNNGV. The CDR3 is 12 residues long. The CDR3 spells CASRPLAGEQFF. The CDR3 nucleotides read TGTGCCAGCAGACCACTAGCGGGGGAGCAGTTCTTC.

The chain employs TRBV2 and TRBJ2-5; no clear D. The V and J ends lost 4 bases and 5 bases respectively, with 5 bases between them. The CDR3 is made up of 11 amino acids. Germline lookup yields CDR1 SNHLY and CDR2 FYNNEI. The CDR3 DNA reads TGTGCCAGCAGTGCCGGGGAGACCCAGTACTTC. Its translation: CASSAGETQYF.

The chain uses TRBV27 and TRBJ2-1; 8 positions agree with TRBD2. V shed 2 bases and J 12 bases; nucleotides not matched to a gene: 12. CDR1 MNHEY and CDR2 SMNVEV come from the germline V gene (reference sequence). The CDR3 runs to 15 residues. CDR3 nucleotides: TGTGCCAGCAGTTTAATCCCCAAAAGCGGGGGCGGGCAGTTCTTC. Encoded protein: CASSLIPKSGGGQFF.

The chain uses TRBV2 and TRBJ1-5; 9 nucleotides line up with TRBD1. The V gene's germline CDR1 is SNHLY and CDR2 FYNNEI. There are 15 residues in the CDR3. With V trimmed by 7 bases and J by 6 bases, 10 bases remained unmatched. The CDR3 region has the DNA TGTGCCAGCACCGGACTGGACAGGGGTGCTCAGCCCCAGCATTTT. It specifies CASTGLDRGAQPQHF.

The CDR3 spells CAVGWQSSYEQYF. The CDR3 nucleotides read TGCGCAGTTGGGTGGCAAAGCTCCTACGAGCAGTACTTC. V gene TRBV29-1 combines with J gene TRBJ2-7; D gene unclear. This CDR3 comprises 13 residues. CDR1 and CDR2 (germline): SQVTM, ANQGSEA.

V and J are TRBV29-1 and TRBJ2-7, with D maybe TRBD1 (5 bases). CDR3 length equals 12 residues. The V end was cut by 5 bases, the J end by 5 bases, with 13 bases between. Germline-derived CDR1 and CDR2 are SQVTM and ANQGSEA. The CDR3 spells CSVRGREDEQYF. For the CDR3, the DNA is TGCAGCGTTAGGGGCAGGGAAGACGAGCAGTACTTC.

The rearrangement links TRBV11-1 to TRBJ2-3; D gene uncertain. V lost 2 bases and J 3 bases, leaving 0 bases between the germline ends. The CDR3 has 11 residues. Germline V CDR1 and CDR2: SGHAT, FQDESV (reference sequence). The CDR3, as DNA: TGTGCCAGCAGCTTAACAGATACGCAGTATTTT. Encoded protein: CASSLTDTQYF.

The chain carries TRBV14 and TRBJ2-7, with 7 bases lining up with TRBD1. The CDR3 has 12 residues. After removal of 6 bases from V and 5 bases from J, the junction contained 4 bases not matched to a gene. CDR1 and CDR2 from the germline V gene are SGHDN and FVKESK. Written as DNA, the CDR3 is TGTGCCAGCAGTCGTGACAGGGACGAGCAGTACTTC. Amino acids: CASSRDRDEQYF. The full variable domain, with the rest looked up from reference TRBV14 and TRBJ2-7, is EAGVTQFPSHSVIEKGQTVTLRCDPISGHDNLYWYRRVMGKEIKFLLHFVKESKQDESGMPNNRFLAERTGGTYSTLKVQPAELEDSGVYFCASSRDRDEQYFGPGTRLTVT.

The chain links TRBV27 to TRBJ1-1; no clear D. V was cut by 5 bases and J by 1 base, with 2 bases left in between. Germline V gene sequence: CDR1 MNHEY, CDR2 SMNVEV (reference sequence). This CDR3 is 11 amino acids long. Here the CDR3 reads CASSKNTEAFF. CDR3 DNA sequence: TGTGCCAGCAGTAAGAACACTGAAGCTTTCTTT.

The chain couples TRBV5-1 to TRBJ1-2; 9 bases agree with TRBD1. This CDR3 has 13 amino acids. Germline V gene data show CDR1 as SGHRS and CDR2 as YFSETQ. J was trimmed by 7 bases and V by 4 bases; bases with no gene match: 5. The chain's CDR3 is CASSTGGAGGYTF. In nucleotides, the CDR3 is TGCGCCAGCAGCACAGGGGGCGCGGGTGGCTACACCTTC.

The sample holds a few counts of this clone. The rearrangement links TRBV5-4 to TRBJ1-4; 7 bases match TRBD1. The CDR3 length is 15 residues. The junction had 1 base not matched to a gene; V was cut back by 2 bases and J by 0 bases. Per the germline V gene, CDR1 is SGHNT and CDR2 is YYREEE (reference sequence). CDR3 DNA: TGTGCCAGCAGCTTAACAGGGGCAACTAATGAAAAACTGTTTTTT. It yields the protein CASSLTGATNEKLFF.

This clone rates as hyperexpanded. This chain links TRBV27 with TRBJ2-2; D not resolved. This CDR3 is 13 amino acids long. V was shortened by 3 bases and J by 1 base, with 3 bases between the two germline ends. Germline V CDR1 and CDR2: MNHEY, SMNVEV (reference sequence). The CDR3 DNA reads TGTGCCAGCAGTTTTGGGAACACCGGGGAGCTGTTTTTT. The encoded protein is CASSFGNTGELFF.

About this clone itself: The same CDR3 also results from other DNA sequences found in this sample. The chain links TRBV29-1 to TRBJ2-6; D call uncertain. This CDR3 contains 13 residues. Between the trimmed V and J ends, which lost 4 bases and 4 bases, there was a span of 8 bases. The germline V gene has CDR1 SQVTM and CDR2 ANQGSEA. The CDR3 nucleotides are TGCAGCGTTGGGCGGCCAGGGGCCAACGTCCTGACTTTC. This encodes CSVGRPGANVLTF.

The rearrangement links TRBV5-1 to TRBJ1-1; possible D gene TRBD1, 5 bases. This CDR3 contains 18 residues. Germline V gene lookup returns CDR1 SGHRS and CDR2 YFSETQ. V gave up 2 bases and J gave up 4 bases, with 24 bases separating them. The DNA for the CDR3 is TGCGCCAGCAGCTTAGTGTCCCCGGACACAGCGAGATTCACTGAAGCTTTCTTT. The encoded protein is CASSLVSPDTARFTEAFF.

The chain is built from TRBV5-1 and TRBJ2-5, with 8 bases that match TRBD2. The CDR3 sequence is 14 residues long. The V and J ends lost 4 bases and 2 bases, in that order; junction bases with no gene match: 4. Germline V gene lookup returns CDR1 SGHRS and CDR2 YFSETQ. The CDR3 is CASSRQRGQETQYF. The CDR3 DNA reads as TGCGCCAGCAGCCGCCAGCGGGGGCAAGAGACCCAGTACTTC.

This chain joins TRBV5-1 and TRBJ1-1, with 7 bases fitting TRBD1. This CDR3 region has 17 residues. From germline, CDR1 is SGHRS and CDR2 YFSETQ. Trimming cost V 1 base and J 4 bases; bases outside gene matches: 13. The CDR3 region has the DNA TGCGCCAGCAGCTTGAAACAGGGGTTAGGCTTGGTCACTGAAGCTTTCTTT. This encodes CASSLKQGLGLVTEAFF.